The entry that follows covers one TCR beta chain sequence. This clonotype was detected many times. There is no known antigen for this receptor. Base qualities are not at hand, and no much larger clone is one base apart. This sample stems from a study of T cell repertoires in cytomegalovirus infection (dated by TCRdb to about 2019). Describing the broader study: The HLA type of each donor mattered for the analysis, because public TCR beta signatures pointed to carriage of CMV infection along with the matching HLA type.

Instrument on record: Illumina HiSeq 1500. TCRdb applied fastp at Q25 and MiXCR to the public reads, then kept only in-frame beta chains. Identical CDR3 proteins give one entry, which carries the most common genes and DNA. The sample table lists approximately 250,000 distinct CDR3 sequences, roughly 6.5% of them with a count of one. The top ten clonotypes cover more than 5.5% of the sample. Study-wide findings and limitations: In both this cohort and an independent roughly 400-donor cohort, the cumulative frequency of public TCR beta family members distinguished carriers of CMV infection plus the relevant HLA type. In the ex vivo response, HLA-C-restricted CMV-specific TCR beta clonotypes were dominant, and in two of eight donors the single most frequent clonotype came from this HLA-C-restricted group.

The specimen was PBMCs. The sequence was obtained from a human donor in good health (CMV status not recorded). Some clones in this sample may be carry-over from other donors' samples.

The CDR3 here reads CASSLRTSGGTDTQYF. The DNA sequence reads TGTGCCAGCAGCTTACGCACTAGCGGGGGCACAGATACGCAGTATTTT. The rearrangement combines TRBV7-6 with TRBJ2-3, with 10 junctional bases fitting TRBD2. The germline V gene sets CDR1 to SGHVS and CDR2 to FNYEAQ. Trimmed from V: 2 bases; trimmed from J: 1 base; junction bases lacking a gene match: 3. Spanning cysteine to phenylalanine, the CDR3 consists of 16 amino acids. The kept DNA is CDR3 alone, 48 bases in frame from the first base.